This entry concerns a single T cell receptor beta chain. What it binds is unknown. Using immunoSEQ multiplex PCR, the repertoire was profiled, and TCRdb retains in-frame clones only, with some absent. The sample lists 100,000 or so clones; approximately 90% were seen once. The sample belongs to a study of graft-versus-host responses after intestinal transplantation. The wider study: Uniformly, recipients were administered anti-thymocyte globulin induction with subsequent tacrolimus and steroids for about 3 years. Points from the study as a whole: High graft-versus-host to host-versus-graft T cell clonal ratios marked allografts of patients with graft-donor macrochimerism. HvG clone declines early post-transplant were associated with peak circulating GvH levels.

V lost 6 bases, J lost 3 bases, and 6 bases stayed unmatched. The V gene's germline CDR1 is MNHNY and CDR2 SVGAGI (reference sequence). The CDR3 has 14 amino acids. The TCR was taken from a human donor who received an intestinal transplant. V usage is TRBV6-6 and J usage is TRBJ2-7; TRBD1 agrees at 9 bases. Here the sequenced sample was unstimulated CD4+ T cells sorted from spleen or lymph node cells, taken before intestinal transplant. The CDR3 here is CASRAGTGIYEQYF. The CDR3 DNA is TGTGCCAGCAGGGCCGGGACAGGGATCTACGAGCAGTACTTC.